This is a list of T cell receptor beta chains from one sample in a study of radiotherapy plus CTLA-4 blockade in lung cancer. Clones were sequenced by immunoSEQ multiplex PCR, and TCRdb holds only the in-frame ones, with some missing. This table has approximately 75,000 clones, 78% appearing once. Specimen: peripheral blood, collected from a patient treated with radiotherapy plus ipilimumab. The receptor set was obtained from a human donor with non-small cell lung cancer who had a complete response to radiotherapy plus ipilimumab. CDR3s include the opening cysteine and the closing phenylalanine or tryptophan.

J gene: TRBJ2-4
V gene: TRBV5-1
CDR3 protein: CASSLGDLGSNIQYF

J gene: TRBJ2-3
V gene: TRBV27
CDR3 protein: CASSLSGASSDTQYF

J gene: TRBJ2-2
V gene: TRBV9
CDR3 protein: CASSVDRNTGELFF

J gene: TRBJ1-3
V gene: TRBV28
CDR3 protein: CASSRGISSGNTIYF

J gene: TRBJ2-1
V gene: TRBV7-8
CDR3 protein: CASRVSNEQFF

J gene: TRBJ1-1
V gene: TRBV30
CDR3 protein: CAWRGQGPNTEAFF

J gene: TRBJ2-5
V gene: TRBV27
CDR3 protein: CASTRTRGETQYF

J gene: TRBJ1-5
V gene: TRBV2
CDR3 protein: CASKWEYSNQPQHF

J gene: TRBJ2-1
V gene: TRBV4-3
CDR3 protein: CASSQGGDISEQFF

J gene: TRBJ2-2
V gene: TRBV6-1
CDR3 protein: CASSAALTGELFF

J gene: TRBJ1-1
V gene: TRBV5-6
CDR3 protein: CASSLPGGQAFF

J gene: TRBJ2-1
V gene: TRBV18
CDR3 protein: CASSPILLAGERNEQFF

J gene: TRBJ1-6
V gene: TRBV5-6
CDR3 protein: CASRGQDNSPLHF

J gene: TRBJ2-1
V gene: TRBV19
CDR3 protein: CASSKREGRGSYNEQFF